A selection of T cell receptor beta chains follows, all from one sample in a study of T cell responses to AZD1222 COVID-19 vaccine. Some clones are missing from TCRdb's copy, which holds only in-frame ones; the method was immunoSEQ multiplex PCR. The sample yields 100,000 to 120,000 clones, over 90% seen once. Sequenced here: peripheral blood, sampled 28 days after the second AZD1222 dose. These receptors were collected from an adult who received the AZD1222 COVID-19 vaccine. The CDR3 runs from the conserved cysteine through the conserved F or W. Fields, in order: CDR3 DNA, CDR3 protein, J gene, V gene, clone size, D gene. A D gene is named only where the DNA matches it firmly. Clone size is shown for a subset of rows, as once, few, many or a class of expanded clone.

TGCAGCGCCTCCGGGACAGGGGAAGCTTTCTTT,CSASGTGEAFF,TRBJ1-1,TRBV29-1,-,TRBD1
TGCGCCAGCAGCCTATCTAGCGGGGGGGCCCTGGAGACCCAGTACTTC,CASSLSSGGALETQYF,TRBJ2-5,TRBV5-1,-,TRBD2
TGCGCCAGCAGCTTGGGACAGGGTCAGCCCCAGCATTTT,CASSLGQGQPQHF,TRBJ1-5,TRBV5-1,-,TRBD1
TGTGCCAGCAGCCAGGGAACAGGATGGGTCACTGAAGCTTTCTTT,CASSQGTGWVTEAFF,TRBJ1-1,TRBV3-1/TRBV3-2,-,-
TGTGCCAGCAGTTTAGGCTCGTTAGGAACAGATACGCAGTATTTT,CASSLGSLGTDTQYF,TRBJ2-3,TRBV27,-,-
TGTGCCAGCAGTTCTCAGACGGTTCTTAACAATGAGCAGTTCTTC,CASSSQTVLNNEQFF,TRBJ2-1,TRBV27,-,-
TGCGCCAGCAGCGAAACAGGGGGGACCTACGAGCAGTACTTC,CASSETGGTYEQYF,TRBJ2-7,TRBV5-1,-,TRBD1
TGTGCCAGCAGTCCGGGCCCTTTGGGGGAGACCCAGTACTTC,CASSPGPLGETQYF,TRBJ2-5,TRBV6-5,-,-
TGCAGCGTTGGACAGGGTTCCTATGGCTACACCTTC,CSVGQGSYGYTF,TRBJ1-2,TRBV29-1,-,TRBD1
TGTGCCAGCAGCGTTGGGGGGACAGGGGGCTCCTCTAATGAAAAACTGTTTTTT,CASSVGGTGGSSNEKLFF,TRBJ1-4,TRBV9,many,TRBD1
TGTGCCAGCAGTGGACAGGGCCTGGATTCACCCCTCCACTTT,CASSGQGLDSPLHF,TRBJ1-6,TRBV2,-,TRBD1
TGTGCCAGCAGCACTAGCGGGAGTTCTGGGGCCAACGTCCTGACTTTC,CASSTSGSSGANVLTF,TRBJ2-6,TRBV14,-,TRBD2
TGTGCCAGCAGCTTTCCTTCAGGGGACGAGCAGTACTTC,CASSFPSGDEQYF,TRBJ2-7,TRBV3-1/TRBV3-2,-,-
TGTGCCAGTAGTATAGGCGGACAGGGGAGGGGATATGCAACTAATGAAAAACTGTTTTTT,CASSIGGQGRGYATNEKLFF,TRBJ1-4,TRBV19,-,TRBD1
TGTGCCAGCGGACAGGGGACAGGGTCCACCGAGCAGTACTTC,CASGQGTGSTEQYF,TRBJ2-7,TRBV6-5,-,TRBD1
TGTGCCAGCAGCTTTCAGGGGGCCTTCCTCTCTGGGGCCAACGTCCTGACTTTC,CASSFQGAFLSGANVLTF,TRBJ2-6,TRBV5-5,-,TRBD1
TGTGCCAGCAGCTGGTTAGGGGCGCCGGACACCGGGGAGCTGTTTTTT,CASSWLGAPDTGELFF,TRBJ2-2,TRBV7-7,-,-
TGCGCCAGCAGCCTGGACCCGGGACAGCAGGGTGTGGGAGAGTTCTTC,CASSLDPGQQGVGEFF,TRBJ2-1,TRBV5-1,-,TRBD1
TGCAGCGTTTTGACAGGGTCTTACGAGCAGTACTTC,CSVLTGSYEQYF,TRBJ2-7,TRBV29-1,-,TRBD1
TGTGTCGTCAGGGGATTTCAAGAGACCCAGTACTTC,CVVRGFQETQYF,TRBJ2-5,TRBV28,-,-
TGTGCCAGCAGCCAAGCAGGGCGGGGTGAGCAGTTCTTC,CASSQAGRGEQFF,TRBJ2-1,TRBV3-1/TRBV3-2,-,-
TGTGCCAGCAGTCAATCCTCTGGAAACACCATATATTTT,CASSQSSGNTIYF,TRBJ1-3,TRBV28,-,-
TGCAGCGTTGATGGGGGGGTCTACACCTTC,CSVDGGVYTF,TRBJ1-2,TRBV29-1,-,-
TGCGCCAGCAGCTTATTAGGGATCGCCAACTATGGCTACACCTTC,CASSLLGIANYGYTF,TRBJ1-2,TRBV5-1,-,-
TGTGCCACCTCGCGTCGGCTAGTGACCCAGTACTTC,CATSRRLVTQYF,TRBJ2-5,TRBV6-5,once,-
TGTGCCAGCAGCGCCAGGGGGACAGTTGGGTATGGCTACACCTTC,CASSARGTVGYGYTF,TRBJ1-2,TRBV9,-,TRBD1
TGCGCCAGCAGGAACTTTAGCGATAGGAGCTCCTACGAGCAGTACTTC,CASRNFSDRSSYEQYF,TRBJ2-7,TRBV10-1,-,-
TGTGCCAGCAGATCCGACAGGTTGGCCGGGGAGCTGTTTTTT,CASRSDRLAGELFF,TRBJ2-2,TRBV27,-,-
TGTGCCAGTTGCAGGGGTTGGGTCACTGAAGCTTTCTTT,CASCRGWVTEAFF,TRBJ1-1,TRBV12-3/TRBV12-4,-,-
TGTGCCAGCAGAAGGGACGGATCCGCCTACGAGCAGTACTTC,CASRRDGSAYEQYF,TRBJ2-7,TRBV6-5,-,-
TGTGCCAGCCTCCCCGAAAGGGCTCGGCTTGGCTACACCTTC,CASLPERARLGYTF,TRBJ1-2,TRBV2,-,-
TGTGCCAGCAGTTTATCGATAGGGAACTATCATGGCTACACCTTC,CASSLSIGNYHGYTF,TRBJ1-2,TRBV27,few,-
TGTGCCATCAGTGAGCCAGGGTCGGACCAGCCCCAGCATTTT,CAISEPGSDQPQHF,TRBJ1-5,TRBV10-3,-,-
TGTGCCACCCTCTCGGGGATTGGACAGCCCCAGCATTTT,CATLSGIGQPQHF,TRBJ1-5,TRBV19,-,-
TGCGCCAGCAGCTTGGCCTTGTACCGGGGACCCTACGAGCAGTACTTC,CASSLALYRGPYEQYF,TRBJ2-7,TRBV5-1,once,-
TGCGCCAGCAGCCTGACAGGGCCCAATCAGCCCCAGCATTTT,CASSLTGPNQPQHF,TRBJ1-5,TRBV5-1,-,TRBD1
TGTGCCAGCAGTTTCCGACAGGTGCAGCCCCAGCATTTT,CASSFRQVQPQHF,TRBJ1-5,TRBV6-5,-,-
TGTGCCAGCAGCTCTCAGGGCCGGCTGGGGGAAAAACTGTTTTTT,CASSSQGRLGEKLFF,TRBJ1-4,TRBV7-9,-,-
TGTGCCAGCAGTGAAGGAATAGGGAACTATGGCTACACCTTC,CASSEGIGNYGYTF,TRBJ1-2,TRBV6-1,-,-
TGCGCCAGCAGCTTATCAGGACAGTCAAACACTGAAGCTTTCTTT,CASSLSGQSNTEAFF,TRBJ1-1,TRBV5-1,-,-
TGTGCCAGCAGCTTCCGGACGACAGGGCTTGGGAATGAGCAGTTCTTC,CASSFRTTGLGNEQFF,TRBJ2-1,TRBV11-3,-,TRBD1
TGTGCCAGCAGCTCCGCGGACACAGGGAACACTGAAGCTTTCTTT,CASSSADTGNTEAFF,TRBJ1-1,TRBV7-2,once,-